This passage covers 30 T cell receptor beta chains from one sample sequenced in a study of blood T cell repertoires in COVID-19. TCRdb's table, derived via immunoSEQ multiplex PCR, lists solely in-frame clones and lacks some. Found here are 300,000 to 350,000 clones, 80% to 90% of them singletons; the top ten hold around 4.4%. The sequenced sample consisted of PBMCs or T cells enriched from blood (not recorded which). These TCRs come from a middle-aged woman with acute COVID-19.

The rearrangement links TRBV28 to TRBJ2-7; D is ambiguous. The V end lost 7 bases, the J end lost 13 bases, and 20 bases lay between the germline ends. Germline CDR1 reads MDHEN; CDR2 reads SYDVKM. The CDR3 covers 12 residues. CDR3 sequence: CASTPRLGLRYF. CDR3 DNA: TGTGCCAGCACCCCCCGATTGGGCCTAAGATACTTC.

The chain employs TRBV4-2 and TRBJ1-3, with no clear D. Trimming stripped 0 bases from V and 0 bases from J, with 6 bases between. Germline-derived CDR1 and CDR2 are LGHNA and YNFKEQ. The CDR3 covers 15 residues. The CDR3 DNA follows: TGTGCCAGCAGCCAAGACTACAGCTCTGGAAACACCATATATTTT. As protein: CASSQDYSSGNTIYF.

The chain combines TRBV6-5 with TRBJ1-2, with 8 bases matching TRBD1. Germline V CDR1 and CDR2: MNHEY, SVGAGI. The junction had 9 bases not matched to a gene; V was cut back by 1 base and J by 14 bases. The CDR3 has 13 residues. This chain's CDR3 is CASSYWDQGAQTF. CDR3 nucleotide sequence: TGTGCCAGCAGTTACTGGGATCAGGGGGCTCAAACCTTC.

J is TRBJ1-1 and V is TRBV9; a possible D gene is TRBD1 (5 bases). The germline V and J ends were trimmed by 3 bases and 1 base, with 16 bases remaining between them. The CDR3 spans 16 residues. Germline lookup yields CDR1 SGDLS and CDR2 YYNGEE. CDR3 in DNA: TGTGCCAGCAGCGCCGGAGGGGCGGGGAAGAACACTGAAGCTTTCTTT. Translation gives CASSAGGAGKNTEAFF.

The CDR3 DNA follows: TGTGCCAGCAGCCTGCTAGCGGAGCCCTACAATGAGCAGTTCTTC. It encodes CASSLLAEPYNEQFF. The chain links TRBV9 to TRBJ2-1; 7 nucleotides match TRBD2. The CDR3 length is 15 residues. The J segment lost 2 bases and the V segment lost 4 bases, leaving 6 bases of the junction unmatched. CDR1 is SGDLS, CDR2 YYNGEE, per germline.

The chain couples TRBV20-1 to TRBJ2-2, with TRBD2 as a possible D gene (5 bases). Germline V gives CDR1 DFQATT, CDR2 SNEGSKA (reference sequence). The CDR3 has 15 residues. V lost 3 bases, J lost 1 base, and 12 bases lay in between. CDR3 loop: CSASISGLNTGELFF. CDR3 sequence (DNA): TGCAGTGCTAGTATTTCGGGGTTGAACACCGGGGAGCTGTTTTTT.

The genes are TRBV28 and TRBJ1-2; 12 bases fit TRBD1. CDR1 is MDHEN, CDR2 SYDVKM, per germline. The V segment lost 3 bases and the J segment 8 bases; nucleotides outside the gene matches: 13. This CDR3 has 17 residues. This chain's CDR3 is CASSFFHPGQGAKGYTF. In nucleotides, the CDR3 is TGTGCCAGCAGTTTCTTTCATCCGGGACAGGGGGCAAAAGGCTACACCTTC.

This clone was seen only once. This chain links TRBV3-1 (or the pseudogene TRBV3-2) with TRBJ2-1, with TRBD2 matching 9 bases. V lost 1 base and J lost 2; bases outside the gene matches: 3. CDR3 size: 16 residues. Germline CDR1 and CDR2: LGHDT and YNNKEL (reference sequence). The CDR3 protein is CASSQAGGGAYNEQFF. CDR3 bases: TGTGCCAGCAGCCAAGCAGGCGGGGGGGCCTACAATGAGCAGTTCTTC.

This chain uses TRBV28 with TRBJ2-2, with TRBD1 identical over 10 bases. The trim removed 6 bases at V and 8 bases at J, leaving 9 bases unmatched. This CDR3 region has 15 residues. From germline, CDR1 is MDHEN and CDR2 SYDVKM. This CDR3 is CASSPRDRGSGELFF. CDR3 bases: TGTGCCAGCAGCCCCCGGGACAGGGGATCTGGGGAGCTGTTTTTT.

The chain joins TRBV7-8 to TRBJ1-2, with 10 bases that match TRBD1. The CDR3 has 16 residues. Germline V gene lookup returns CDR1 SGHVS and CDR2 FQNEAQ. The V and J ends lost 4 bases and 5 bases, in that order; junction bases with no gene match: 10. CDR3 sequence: CASSSRYPGQGYGYTF. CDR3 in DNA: TGTGCCAGCAGCTCAAGATACCCGGGACAGGGGTATGGCTACACCTTC.

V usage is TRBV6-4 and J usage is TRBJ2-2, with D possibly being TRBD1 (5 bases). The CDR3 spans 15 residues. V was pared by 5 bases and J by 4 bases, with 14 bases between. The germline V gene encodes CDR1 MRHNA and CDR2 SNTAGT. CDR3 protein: CASSPEDTGTGELFF. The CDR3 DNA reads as TGTGCCAGCAGTCCCGAGGACACCGGCACCGGGGAGCTGTTTTTT.

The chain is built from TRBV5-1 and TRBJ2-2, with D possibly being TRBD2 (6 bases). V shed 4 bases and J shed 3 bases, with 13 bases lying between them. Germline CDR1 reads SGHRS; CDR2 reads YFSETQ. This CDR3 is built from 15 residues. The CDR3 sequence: CASSAGWGDTGELFF. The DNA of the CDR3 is TGCGCCAGCAGCGCAGGATGGGGGGACACCGGGGAGCTGTTTTTT.

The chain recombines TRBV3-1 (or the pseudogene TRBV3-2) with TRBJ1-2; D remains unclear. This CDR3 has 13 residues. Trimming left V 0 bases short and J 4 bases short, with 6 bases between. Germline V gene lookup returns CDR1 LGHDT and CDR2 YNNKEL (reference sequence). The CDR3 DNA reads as TGTGCCAGCAGCCAAGACCCCATCTATGGCTACACCTTC. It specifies CASSQDPIYGYTF.

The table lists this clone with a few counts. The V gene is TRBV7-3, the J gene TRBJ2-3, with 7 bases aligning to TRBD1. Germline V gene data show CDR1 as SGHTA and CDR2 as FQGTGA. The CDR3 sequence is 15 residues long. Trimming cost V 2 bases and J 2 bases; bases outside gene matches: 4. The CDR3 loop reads CASSLEGAHTDTQYF. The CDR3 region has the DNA TGTGCCAGCAGCTTAGAGGGGGCCCACACAGATACGCAGTATTTT.

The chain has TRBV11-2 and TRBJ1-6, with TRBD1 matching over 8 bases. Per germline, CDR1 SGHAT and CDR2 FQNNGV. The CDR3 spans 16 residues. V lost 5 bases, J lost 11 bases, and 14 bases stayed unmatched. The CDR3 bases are TGTGCCAGCAGCCCCACCGGACAGGGAAAACGCGCACCCCTCCACTTT. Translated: CASSPTGQGKRAPLHF.

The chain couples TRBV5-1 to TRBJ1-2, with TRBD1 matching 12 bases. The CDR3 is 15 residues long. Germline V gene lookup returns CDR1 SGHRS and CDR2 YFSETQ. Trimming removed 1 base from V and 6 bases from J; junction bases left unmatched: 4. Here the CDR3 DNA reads TGCGCCAGCAGCTTGTGGGGGACAGGGGGCCATGGCTACACCTTC. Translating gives CASSLWGTGGHGYTF.

In nucleotides, the CDR3 is TGCGCCAGCAGTGTCACTCCGCCTCCCTACAATGAGCAGTTCTTC. It yields the protein CASSVTPPPYNEQFF. The genes are TRBV10-1 and TRBJ2-1; D is ambiguous. The CDR3 is made up of 15 amino acids. Germline assignment: CDR1 WNHNN and CDR2 SYGVQD (reference sequence). V lost 4 bases, J lost 2 bases, and 12 bases lay in between.

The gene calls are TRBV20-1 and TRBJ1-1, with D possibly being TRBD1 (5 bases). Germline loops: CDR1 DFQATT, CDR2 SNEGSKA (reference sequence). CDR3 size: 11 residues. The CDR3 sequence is CGHRLDTEAFF. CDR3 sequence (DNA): TGCGGTCACAGGTTGGACACTGAAGCTTTCTTT.

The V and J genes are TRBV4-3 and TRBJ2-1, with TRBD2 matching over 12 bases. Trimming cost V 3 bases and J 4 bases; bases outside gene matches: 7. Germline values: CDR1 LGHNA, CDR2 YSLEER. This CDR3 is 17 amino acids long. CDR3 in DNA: TGCGCCAGCAGCCAGATGGCGACTAGCGGGAGATACAATGAGCAGTTCTTC. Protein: CASSQMATSGRYNEQFF.

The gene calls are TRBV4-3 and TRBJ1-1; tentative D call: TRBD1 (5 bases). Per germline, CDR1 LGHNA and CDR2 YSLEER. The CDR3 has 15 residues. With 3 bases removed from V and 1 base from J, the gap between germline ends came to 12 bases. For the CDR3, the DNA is TGCGCCAGCAGCCAGACGGGACTTTCGAACACTGAAGCTTTCTTT. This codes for CASSQTGLSNTEAFF.

CDR3 nucleotides: TGTGCCAGCAGCTTAAGCCTTTCACCCCTCCACTTT. Translating gives CASSLSLSPLHF. The chain combines TRBV11-2 with TRBJ1-6; no firm D call. Germline CDR1 is SGHAT and CDR2 is FQNNGV. There are 12 residues in the CDR3. Deletions cut 2 bases from V and 9 bases from J, with 5 bases between.

The DNA for the CDR3 is TGTGCCAGTAGTGTGTCCCGGGACAGAAGCACAGATACGCAGTATTTT. Translation gives CASSVSRDRSTDTQYF. V and J are TRBV19 and TRBJ2-3, with TRBD1 matching over 7 bases. The CDR3 is made up of 16 amino acids. The V gene's germline CDR1 is LNHDA and CDR2 SQIVND (reference sequence). V lost 5 bases to trimming and J lost 0 bases; unmatched junction nucleotides: 8.

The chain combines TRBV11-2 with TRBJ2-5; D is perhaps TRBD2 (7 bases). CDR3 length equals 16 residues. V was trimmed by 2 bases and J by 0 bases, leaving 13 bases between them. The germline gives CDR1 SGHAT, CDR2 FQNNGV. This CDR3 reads CASSLSGGQYQETQYF. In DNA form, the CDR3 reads TGTGCCAGCAGCTTATCCGGGGGGCAGTACCAAGAGACCCAGTACTTC.

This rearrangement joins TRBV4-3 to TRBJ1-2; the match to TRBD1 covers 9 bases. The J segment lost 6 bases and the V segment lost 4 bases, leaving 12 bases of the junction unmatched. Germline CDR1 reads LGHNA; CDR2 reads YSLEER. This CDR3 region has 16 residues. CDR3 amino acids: CASSRTLDRGWDGYTF. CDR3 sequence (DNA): TGCGCCAGCAGCCGAACCCTGGACAGGGGTTGGGATGGCTACACCTTC.

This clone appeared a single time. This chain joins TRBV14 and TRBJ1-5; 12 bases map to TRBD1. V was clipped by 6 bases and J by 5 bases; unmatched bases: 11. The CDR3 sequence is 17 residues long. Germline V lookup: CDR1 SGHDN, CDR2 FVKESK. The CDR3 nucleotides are TGTGCCAGCAGTCCGGGCCCGGGACAGGGGGCGGATCAGCCCCAGCATTTT. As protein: CASSPGPGQGADQPQHF.

CDR3 coding DNA: TGTGCCAGCAGCCGGGGACAGGGTCGATCGAGCTATGGCTACACCTTC. Residues: CASSRGQGRSSYGYTF. This rearrangement joins TRBV3-1 (or the pseudogene TRBV3-2) to TRBJ1-2; 9 bases are shared with TRBD1. V lost 4 bases and J lost 4; bases outside the gene matches: 10. Per the germline V gene, CDR1 is LGHDT and CDR2 is YNNKEL (reference sequence). The CDR3 has 16 residues.

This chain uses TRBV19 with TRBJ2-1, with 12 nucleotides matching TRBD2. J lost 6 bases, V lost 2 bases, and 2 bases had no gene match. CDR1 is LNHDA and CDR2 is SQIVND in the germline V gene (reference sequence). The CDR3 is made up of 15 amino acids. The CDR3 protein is CASSILAGGSNEQFF. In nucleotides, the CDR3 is TGTGCCAGTAGTATACTAGCGGGAGGGAGCAATGAGCAGTTCTTC.

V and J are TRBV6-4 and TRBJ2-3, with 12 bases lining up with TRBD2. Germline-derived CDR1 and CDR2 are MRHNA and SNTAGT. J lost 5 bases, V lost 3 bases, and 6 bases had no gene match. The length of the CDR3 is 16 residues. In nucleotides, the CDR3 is TGTGCCAGCAGTGAAGATCTAGCGGGAGGGCTAGATACGCAGTATTTT. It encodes CASSEDLAGGLDTQYF.

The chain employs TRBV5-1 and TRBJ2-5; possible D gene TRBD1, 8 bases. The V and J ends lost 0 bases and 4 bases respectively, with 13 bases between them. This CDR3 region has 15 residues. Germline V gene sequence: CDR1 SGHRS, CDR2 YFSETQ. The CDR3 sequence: CASSLGQGRVETQYF. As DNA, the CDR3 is TGCGCCAGCAGCTTGGGACAGGGGAGGGTAGAGACCCAGTACTTC.

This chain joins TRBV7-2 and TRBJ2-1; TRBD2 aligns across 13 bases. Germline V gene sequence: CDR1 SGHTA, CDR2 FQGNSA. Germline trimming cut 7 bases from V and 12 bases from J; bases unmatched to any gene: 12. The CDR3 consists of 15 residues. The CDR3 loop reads CASIAGLAGSVPQFF. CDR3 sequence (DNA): TGTGCCAGCATCGCGGGACTAGCGGGATCGGTTCCGCAGTTCTTC.